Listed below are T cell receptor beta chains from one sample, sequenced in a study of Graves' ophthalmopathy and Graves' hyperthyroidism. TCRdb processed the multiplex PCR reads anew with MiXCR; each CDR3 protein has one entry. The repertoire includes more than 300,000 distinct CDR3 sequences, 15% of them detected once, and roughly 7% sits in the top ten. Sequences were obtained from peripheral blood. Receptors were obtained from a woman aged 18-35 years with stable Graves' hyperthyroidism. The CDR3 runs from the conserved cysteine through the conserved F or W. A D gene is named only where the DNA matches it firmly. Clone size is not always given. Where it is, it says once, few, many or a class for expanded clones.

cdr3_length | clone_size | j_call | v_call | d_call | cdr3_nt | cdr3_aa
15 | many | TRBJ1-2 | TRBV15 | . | TGTGCCACCAGCAGAGATCTTAGGGTGGGATCGGGCTACACCTTC | CATSRDLRVGSGYTF
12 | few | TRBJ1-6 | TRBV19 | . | TGTGCCAATTGTCGGAATAATTCACCCCTCCACTTT | CANCRNNSPLHF
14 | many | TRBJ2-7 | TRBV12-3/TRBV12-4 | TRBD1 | TGTGCCAGCAGGTGGACAGGTGGAGGTTACGAGCAGTACTTC | CASRWTGGGYEQYF
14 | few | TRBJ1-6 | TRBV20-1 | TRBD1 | TGCAGTGCTAGCTTAACAGGGGCTACTTCACCCCTCCACTTT | CSASLTGATSPLHF
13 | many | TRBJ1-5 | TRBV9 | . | TGTGCCAGCAGCGGGTCTCGAGGTCAGCCCCAGCATTTT | CASSGSRGQPQHF
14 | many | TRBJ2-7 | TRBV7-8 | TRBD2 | TGTGCCAGCAGACGGGACTACAGCTCCTACGAGCAGTACTTC | CASRRDYSSYEQYF
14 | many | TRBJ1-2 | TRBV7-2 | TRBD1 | TGTGCCAGCAGCTCGTCCGGGACAGGATCGGGCTACACCTTC | CASSSSGTGSGYTF
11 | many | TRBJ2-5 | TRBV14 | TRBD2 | TGTGCCAGCAGCCAAGGACTAGCTAGGTACTTC | CASSQGLARYF
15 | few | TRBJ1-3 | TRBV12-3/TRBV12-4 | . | TGTGCCAGTGTAAGACAGGCTCTTCATGGAAACACCATATATTTT | CASVRQALHGNTIYF
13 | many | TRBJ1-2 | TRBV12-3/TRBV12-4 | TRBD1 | TGTGCCAGCAGCCAACGGACAGGGGACGGCTACACCTTC | CASSQRTGDGYTF
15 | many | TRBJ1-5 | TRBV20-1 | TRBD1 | TGCAGTGCCAGGAGGACAGGGTTGAGCAATCAGCCCCAGCATTTT | CSARRTGLSNQPQHF
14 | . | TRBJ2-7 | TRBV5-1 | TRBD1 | TGCGCCAGCAGCGTGGACAGGGGAGCCTACGAGCAGTACTTC | CASSVDRGAYEQYF
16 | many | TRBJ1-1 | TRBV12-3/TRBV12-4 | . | TGTGCCAGCAGTTTCCCGCAGGGACGGGGATACACTGAAGCTTTCTTT | CASSFPQGRGYTEAFF
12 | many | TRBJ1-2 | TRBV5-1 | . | TGCGCCAGCGCACAGTCTAACTATGGCTACACCTTC | CASAQSNYGYTF
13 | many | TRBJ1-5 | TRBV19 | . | TGTGCCAGTGCGGAGGGTATCAATCAGCCCCAGCATTTT | CASAEGINQPQHF
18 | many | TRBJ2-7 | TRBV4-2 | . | TGTGCCAGCAGCCAAGATCTATTGGGGGGCAGGGGGAGATACGAGCAGTACTTC | CASSQDLLGGRGRYEQYF
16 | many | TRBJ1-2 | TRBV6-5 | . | TGTGCCAGCAGTTCCATAGAGTGGGGAGCTAACTATGGCTACACCTTC | CASSSIEWGANYGYTF
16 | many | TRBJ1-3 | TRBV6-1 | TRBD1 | TGTGCCAGCAGTGAAAGGGCCAGGGGGTTAGCGGGCACCATATATTTT | CASSERARGLAGTIYF
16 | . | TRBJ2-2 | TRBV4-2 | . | TGTGCCAGCAGCCCCCTGGGAGGTTCGAACACCGGGGAGCTGTTTTTT | CASSPLGGSNTGELFF
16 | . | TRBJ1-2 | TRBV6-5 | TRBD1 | TGTGCCAGCAGTTATCAAAGGACAGGGGGCAACTATGGCTACACCTTC | CASSYQRTGGNYGYTF
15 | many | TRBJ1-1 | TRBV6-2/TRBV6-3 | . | TGTGCCACCAAGGACAGCAGATTGATGAACACTGAAGCTTTCTTT | CATKDSRLMNTEAFF
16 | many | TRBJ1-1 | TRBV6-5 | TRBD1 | TGTGCCAGCAGTTCGACAGGGACGATCAGGGGCACTGAAGCTTTCTTT | CASSSTGTIRGTEAFF
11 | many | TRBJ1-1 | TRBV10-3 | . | TGTGCCATCAAAGAGAACACTGAAGCTTTCTTT | CAIKENTEAFF
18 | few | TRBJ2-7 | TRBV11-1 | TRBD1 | TGTGCCAGCAGCTCGGCACAGGGGAGGACAGGGGGAACCTACGAGCAGTACTTC | CASSSAQGRTGGTYEQYF
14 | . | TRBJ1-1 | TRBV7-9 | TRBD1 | TGTGCCAGCAGCATACAGGGGGCGAGGACTGAAGCTTTCTTT | CASSIQGARTEAFF
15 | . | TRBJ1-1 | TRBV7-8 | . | TGTGCCAGCAGCTTAGGGAGGGCCATGAACACTGAAGCTTTCTTT | CASSLGRAMNTEAFF
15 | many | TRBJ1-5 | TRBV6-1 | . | TGTGCCAGCAGACCTCTGACATTCCGTGTGGGACCCCAGCATTTT | CASRPLTFRVGPQHF